These 25 T cell receptor beta chains share one sample of origin, sequenced in a study of cytomegalovirus exposure and HLA in healthy donors. The primer mix had 60 Vbeta and 13 Jbeta primers. Some clones are missing from TCRdb's copy, which holds only in-frame ones; the method was immunoSEQ multiplex PCR. The sample records about 200,000 clones, about 81% being singletons. The source material was PBMCs. Receptor source: a man aged 40-50 years in good health and CMV-seropositive.

The chain employs TRBV11-2 and TRBJ2-5; D possibly corresponds to TRBD1 (5 bases). The V end was cut by 5 bases, the J end by 8 bases, with 21 bases between. Germline assignment: CDR1 SGHAT and CDR2 FQNNGV. The CDR3 is made up of 15 amino acids. DNA of the CDR3: TGTGCCAGCAGCCAGCGACAAGGGGAACTTTGCACCCAGTACTTC. This codes for CASSQRQGELCTQYF.

A few counts support this clone. The V gene is TRBV7-3, the J gene TRBJ2-1, with 9 bases aligning to TRBD2. Unmatched junction bases numbered 5, after V lost 0 bases and J lost 8 bases. Germline CDR1 reads SGHTA; CDR2 reads FQGTGA. The length of the CDR3 is 15 residues. CDR3 amino acids: CASSLTSGSLDEQFF. Written as DNA, the CDR3 is TGTGCCAGCAGCTTAACTAGCGGGAGCTTAGATGAGCAGTTCTTC.

The chain employs TRBV19 and TRBJ2-2, with 7 nucleotides matching TRBD2. The germline gives CDR1 LNHDA, CDR2 SQIVND (reference sequence). V dropped 1 base and J dropped 6; count of bases not matched to a gene: 2. The CDR3 is made up of 14 amino acids. In nucleotides, the CDR3 is TGTGCCAGTAGTATAGCGGGAGGATCCGGGGAGCTGTTTTTT. Protein sequence: CASSIAGGSGELFF.

The rearrangement uses TRBV7-3 and TRBJ2-1; 8 nucleotides agree with TRBD2. Trimming cost V 5 bases and J 4 bases; bases outside gene matches: 13. Germline loops: CDR1 SGHTA, CDR2 FQGTGA. CDR3 length: 17 residues. The CDR3 DNA follows: TGTGCCAGCAGCCTAAGGCCCCGGACTAGCAGTTACAATGAGCAGTTCTTC. Translated, it gives CASSLRPRTSSYNEQFF.

This chain joins TRBV6-5 and TRBJ1-1, with D tentatively TRBD1 (6 bases). The CDR3 sequence is 15 residues long. Germline-derived CDR1 and CDR2 are MNHEY and SVGAGI. Between the trimmed V and J ends, which lost 0 bases and 4 bases, there was a span of 12 bases. CDR3 in DNA: TGTGCCAGCAGTTACTCGTGGCAGGGGAGCACTGAAGCTTTCTTT. Its translation: CASSYSWQGSTEAFF.

The V and J genes are TRBV19 and TRBJ1-4; 8 bases fit TRBD1. From germline, CDR1 is LNHDA and CDR2 SQIVND (reference sequence). This CDR3 is 15 amino acids long. Trimming removed 4 bases from V and 5 bases from J; junction bases left unmatched: 6. In nucleotides, the CDR3 is TGTGCCAGTAGTACCCAGGACAGGGCGAATGAAAAACTGTTTTTT. Translated: CASSTQDRANEKLFF.

The rearrangement links TRBV7-9 to TRBJ2-1; 8 bases are shared with TRBD2. CDR1 and CDR2 (germline): SEHNR, FQNEAQ (reference sequence). V trimming: 4 bases; J trimming: 7 bases; junction bases outside the gene matches: 12. CDR3 length equals 16 residues. As DNA, the CDR3 is TGTGCCAGCAGCTCCCCCCGGGAGGGCCTTGGTAATGAGCAGTTCTTC. This translates into CASSSPREGLGNEQFF.

The chain links TRBV7-2 to TRBJ1-1, with D unresolved. Germline V lookup: CDR1 SGHTA, CDR2 FQGNSA. This CDR3 spans 14 amino acids. V was trimmed by 5 bases and J by 0 bases, leaving 10 bases between them. The CDR3 DNA reads TGTGCCAGCAGCCCAGAACCAGTGAACACTGAAGCTTTCTTT. It specifies CASSPEPVNTEAFF.

J is TRBJ1-4 and V is TRBV7-6; TRBD1 aligns across 8 bases. V lost 1 base, J lost 6 bases, and 7 bases stayed unmatched. The CDR3 loop spans 16 amino acids. Germline lookup yields CDR1 SGHVS and CDR2 FNYEAQ. This chain's CDR3 is CASSLEGAGGDEKLFF. CDR3 sequence (DNA): TGTGCCAGCAGCTTAGAAGGTGCAGGGGGCGATGAAAAACTGTTTTTT.

The chain uses TRBV4-1 and TRBJ2-7, with TRBD2 as a possible D gene (5 bases). CDR1 and CDR2 (germline): MGHRA, YSYEKL. The CDR3 runs to 15 residues. V was trimmed by 1 base and J by 0 bases, leaving 10 bases between them. The CDR3 here is CASSQGEGSSYEQYV. For the CDR3, the DNA is TGCGCCAGCAGCCAAGGCGAAGGGAGCTCCTACGAGCAGTACGTC.

The chain combines TRBV27 with TRBJ2-7; D perhaps matches TRBD1 (5 bases). Between the trimmed V and J ends, which lost 3 bases and 3 bases, there was a span of 9 bases. This CDR3 is 13 amino acids long. Germline CDR1 reads MNHEY; CDR2 reads SMNVEV (reference sequence). For the CDR3, the DNA is TGTGCCAGCAGTTTGGGGCGGAACTACGAGCAGTACTTC. Translation: CASSLGRNYEQYF.

The V gene is TRBV6-1, the J gene TRBJ1-1, with TRBD1 matching 9 bases. Per the germline V gene, CDR1 is MNHNS and CDR2 is SASEGT. V lost 4 bases and J lost 6; bases outside the gene matches: 6. The CDR3 is made up of 14 amino acids. CDR3 protein: CASSVQGAGAEAFF. The CDR3 DNA reads TGTGCCAGCAGTGTACAGGGGGCCGGGGCTGAAGCTTTCTTT.

V is TRBV9 and J is TRBJ2-2, with TRBD2 identical over 7 bases. This CDR3 region has 16 residues. V lost 0 bases to trimming and J lost 6 bases; unmatched junction nucleotides: 8. Germline CDR1 and CDR2: SGDLS and YYNGEE. The CDR3 region is CASSVAAGAFSGELFF. DNA of the CDR3: TGTGCCAGCAGCGTAGCGGCGGGAGCCTTCTCCGGGGAGCTGTTTTTT.

The chain combines TRBV11-3 with TRBJ2-1, with D perhaps TRBD2 (5 bases). The length of the CDR3 is 16 residues. The germline V gene encodes CDR1 SGHNT and CDR2 YENEEA. V was trimmed by 2 bases and J by 2 bases, leaving 13 bases between them. The CDR3 loop is CASSLSRAATYNEQFF. In DNA form, the CDR3 reads TGTGCCAGCAGCTTATCGCGGGCCGCGACCTACAATGAGCAGTTCTTC. Using reference TRBV11-3 and TRBJ2-1 for the parts outside the CDR3, the full variable domain is EAGVVQSPRYKIIEKKQPVAFWCNPISGHNTLYWYLQNLGQGPELLIRYENEEAVDDSQLPKDRFSAERLKGVDSTLKIQPAELGDSAVYLCASSLSRAATYNEQFFGPGTRLTVL.

The V call is TRBV10-1, the J call TRBJ2-7; 8 positions match TRBD2. This CDR3 is 14 amino acids long. The V segment lost 5 bases and the J segment 2 bases; nucleotides outside the gene matches: 5. From germline, CDR1 is WNHNN and CDR2 SYGVQD (reference sequence). Here the CDR3 DNA reads TGCGCCAGCAGTAAGGGACTAGGAACCTACGAGCAGTACTTC. Translating gives CASSKGLGTYEQYF.

The V call is TRBV7-9, the J call TRBJ2-5; TRBD1 aligns across 9 bases. The CDR3 loop spans 16 amino acids. Germline V lookup: CDR1 SEHNR, CDR2 FQNEAQ (reference sequence). After removal of 5 bases from V and 7 bases from J, the junction contained 14 bases not matched to a gene. CDR3 amino acids: CASSPRDREALGTQYF. In nucleotides, the CDR3 is TGTGCCAGCAGCCCCCGGGACAGGGAGGCCCTCGGGACCCAGTACTTC.

This clone was recorded a few times. The V and J genes are TRBV5-1 and TRBJ2-7, with D perhaps matching TRBD1 (6 bases). The V gene lost 3 bases and the J gene lost 2 bases, with 15 bases spanning the gap. In germline, CDR1 is SGHRS, CDR2 YFSETQ. CDR3 size: 15 residues. The DNA for the CDR3 is TGCGCCAGCAGCTCTTCCCGGGGACAAGCCTACGAGCAGTACTTC. Its protein is CASSSSRGQAYEQYF.

The gene calls are TRBV30 and TRBJ2-7; 9 nucleotides align to TRBD1. V gave up 4 bases and J gave up 5 bases; unmatched junction bases: 12. The V gene's germline CDR1 is GTSNPN and CDR2 SVGIG (reference sequence). The CDR3 has 15 residues. The CDR3 spells CAWIPVGQGPHEQYF. The CDR3 nucleotides are TGTGCCTGGATCCCAGTTGGACAGGGGCCCCACGAGCAGTACTTC.

The genes are TRBV5-1 and TRBJ1-1, with D possibly TRBD1 on 5 matching bases. The CDR3 spans 14 residues. V dropped 4 bases and J dropped 1 base, with 11 bases sitting between them. Germline CDR1 SGHRS, CDR2 YFSETQ. The CDR3 reads CASSRGDGNTEAFF. CDR3 sequence (DNA): TGCGCCAGCAGCCGGGGGGACGGGAACACTGAAGCTTTCTTT.

The chain is built from TRBV5-4 and TRBJ1-1; TRBD1 might be the D (5 bases). The germline V and J ends were trimmed by 5 bases and 2 bases, with 10 bases remaining between them. The CDR3 has 13 residues. Per the germline V gene, CDR1 is SGHNT and CDR2 is YYREEE (reference sequence). The CDR3 protein is CASSRTPNTEAFF. CDR3 in DNA: TGTGCCAGCAGTAGGACACCTAACACTGAAGCTTTCTTT.

The chain is built from TRBV27 and TRBJ2-5; no clear D. Per germline, CDR1 MNHEY and CDR2 SMNVEV (reference sequence). The CDR3 sequence is 15 residues long. Trimming stripped 2 bases from V and 5 bases from J, with 15 bases between. The CDR3 here is CASSLNPGVEETQYF. The DNA of the CDR3 is TGTGCCAGCAGTTTAAACCCCGGAGTGGAGGAGACCCAGTACTTC.

The chain recombines TRBV7-6 with TRBJ2-7; perhaps TRBD2 as D (6 bases). V lost 4 bases to trimming and J lost 1 base, with 14 bases between them. Germline loops: CDR1 SGHVS, CDR2 FNYEAQ. This CDR3 has 15 amino acids. The CDR3 region has the DNA TGTGCCAGCAGCTCAGCAGCGGGCTGGTCCTACGAGCAGTACTTC. Residues: CASSSAAGWSYEQYF.

This clone was observed a single time. This chain uses TRBV9 with TRBJ2-2; the match to TRBD2 covers 9 bases. The CDR3 runs 17 residues. CDR1 and CDR2 from the germline V gene are SGDLS and YYNGEE. V shed 8 bases and J 3 bases; nucleotides not matched to a gene: 14. The CDR3 loop reads CARARSGSGGDTGELFF. CDR3 coding DNA: TGTGCCAGGGCCCGTAGCGGGAGCGGAGGGGACACCGGGGAGCTGTTTTTT.

As regards this clone: Other DNA sequences in the same sample also yield this CDR3. The chain has TRBV6-1 and TRBJ1-5; maybe TRBD1 (5 bases). Germline V lookup: CDR1 MNHNS, CDR2 SASEGT. This CDR3 is built from 15 residues. V dropped 6 bases and J dropped 0 bases, with 12 bases sitting between them. Written as DNA, the CDR3 is TGTGCCAGCAGGATGACAGTCTATAGCAATCAGCCCCAGCATTTT. The encoded protein is CASRMTVYSNQPQHF.

A few counts support this clone. This chain uses TRBV9 with TRBJ2-3; 7 bases map to TRBD2. Germline V lookup: CDR1 SGDLS, CDR2 YYNGEE. The CDR3 is 15 amino acids. The V gene end was trimmed by 1 base and the J gene end by 5 bases; junction bases not matched to a gene: 7. The CDR3 DNA reads TGTGCCAGCAGCGTATGGGGGAGGGCCGTAGATACGCAGTATTTT. Translating it yields CASSVWGRAVDTQYF.